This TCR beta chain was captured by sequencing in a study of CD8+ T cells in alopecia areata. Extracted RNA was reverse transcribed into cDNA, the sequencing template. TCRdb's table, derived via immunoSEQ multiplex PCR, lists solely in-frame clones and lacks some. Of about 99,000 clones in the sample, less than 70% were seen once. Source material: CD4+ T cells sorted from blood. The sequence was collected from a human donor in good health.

The CDR3 region is CAKIRCATQYF. As DNA, the CDR3 is TGTGCCAAGATACGGTGCGCGACCCAGTACTTC. The chain carries TRBV19 and TRBJ2-5; D remains unclear. The CDR3 contains 11 residues. Per germline, CDR1 LNHDA and CDR2 SQIVND (reference sequence). Trimming cost V 10 bases and J 7 bases, with 13 bases left between them.